A single sample is the source of the 9 T cell receptor beta chains below, sequenced in a study of cytomegalovirus exposure and HLA in healthy donors (dated by TCRdb to between 2016 and 2019). The library was generated by the immunoSEQ multiplex PCR assay. TCRdb took this table from immuneACCESS and kept in-frame rearrangements with V and J called. Such tables lack part of the clones; where checked against another copy, unresolved V genes explain under half of the gap, and the rest is unexplained. The sample table holds 40,000 to 55,000 clones, of which roughly 93% were seen once. The top ten clonotypes cover over 2% of the sample. Sequenced sample: PBMCs. These receptors were obtained from a woman under 30 in good health and CMV-seronegative.

The chain recombines TRBV6-6 with TRBJ1-5; 10 nucleotides line up with TRBD1. The junction had 4 bases not matched to a gene; V was cut back by 5 bases and J by 0 bases. Germline lookup yields CDR1 MNHNY and CDR2 SVGAGI (reference sequence). CDR3 length equals 16 residues. Here the CDR3 DNA reads TGTGCCAGCAGTCACGGGACAGGGGTTAGCAATCAGCCCCAGCATTTT. This sequence encodes CASSHGTGVSNQPQHF.

This chain uses TRBV6-5 with TRBJ2-3; 7 positions match TRBD2. V trimming: 8 bases; J trimming: 0 bases; junction bases outside the gene matches: 2. Germline-derived CDR1 and CDR2 are MNHEY and SVGAGI. The CDR3 extends over 13 amino acids. DNA of the CDR3: TGTGCCAGCCGCGGGGGTAGCACAGATACGCAGTATTTT. Protein: CASRGGSTDTQYF.

The V and J genes are TRBV6-1 and TRBJ2-7; 8 bases map to TRBD2. V lost 2 bases and J lost 1; bases outside the gene matches: 7. The CDR3 is 16 amino acids. Germline values: CDR1 MNHNS, CDR2 SASEGT. CDR3 in amino acids: CASSEYSGEASYEQYF. The CDR3 nucleotides are TGTGCCAGCAGTGAATATAGCGGGGAGGCTTCCTACGAGCAGTACTTC.

The chain recombines TRBV10-3 with TRBJ1-6, with a possible D match to TRBD1 (5 bases). From germline, CDR1 is ENHRY and CDR2 SYGVKD. The CDR3 is made up of 15 amino acids. V was trimmed by 0 bases and J by 7 bases, leaving 10 bases between them. This CDR3 is CAISESYPGNSPLHF. Here the CDR3 DNA reads TGTGCCATCAGTGAGTCCTATCCAGGGAATTCACCCCTCCACTTT.

J is TRBJ2-3 and V is TRBV27, with D perhaps matching TRBD1 (5 bases). In germline, CDR1 is MNHEY, CDR2 SMNVEV (reference sequence). Trimming pared 2 bases from V and 0 bases from J, leaving 6 bases between. This CDR3 is built from 14 residues. CDR3 nucleotides: TGTGCCAGCAGTTTACAGGGCAGCACAGATACGCAGTATTTT. This encodes CASSLQGSTDTQYF.

This CDR3 is CASRQGEQPQHF. The CDR3 DNA sequence: TGTGCCTCAAGACAGGGGGAACAGCCCCAGCATTTT. The chain joins TRBV28 to TRBJ1-5, with 9 positions matching TRBD1. V lost 11 bases, J lost 7 bases, and 6 bases stayed unmatched. Germline CDR1 MDHEN, CDR2 SYDVKM. The CDR3 extends over 12 amino acids.

The sample holds a few counts of this clone. The chain carries TRBV28 and TRBJ2-2; 8 bases are shared with TRBD2. The CDR3 has 15 amino acids. Germline loops: CDR1 MDHEN, CDR2 SYDVKM. Losses at the gene ends were 1 base for V and 6 bases for J; bases not matched to a gene: 4. CDR3 protein: CASSLSAGVSGELFF. DNA of the CDR3: TGTGCCAGCAGTTTATCAGCGGGAGTCTCCGGGGAGCTGTTTTTT.

The chain combines TRBV11-1 with TRBJ2-1; a possible D gene is TRBD1 (6 bases). The germline V gene has CDR1 SGHAT and CDR2 FQDESV (reference sequence). V shed 0 bases and J shed 1 base, with 10 bases lying between them. This CDR3 contains 16 residues. CDR3 in amino acids: CASSLALTGSYNEQFF. The CDR3 nucleotides are TGTGCCAGCAGCTTAGCCCTGACAGGTTCCTACAATGAGCAGTTCTTC.

V usage is TRBV4-1 and J usage is TRBJ2-5; 13 bases align to TRBD2. The trim removed 2 bases at V and 4 bases at J, leaving 4 bases unmatched. CDR1 is MGHRA, CDR2 YSYEKL, per germline. This CDR3 contains 16 residues. CDR3 sequence: CASSQLGLAGVETQYF. The DNA for the CDR3 is TGCGCCAGCAGCCAATTAGGACTAGCGGGGGTAGAGACCCAGTACTTC.